This T cell receptor (beta chain) appears in the sequencing data of a study of human T cells and chemical hapten exposure. Unique molecular identifiers were attached to individual cDNA molecules within the library. MiXCR, run by TCRdb on the 5' RACE reads, gives a single entry per CDR3 protein. The profile shows about 140,000 distinct CDR3 sequences, 3.5% to 5% of them singletons. The study, taken as a whole, reports: After DPC sensitization, TCRs above 1 in 1000 frequency showed no change.

The authors' total RNA extraction used unfractionated whole blood. Germline values: CDR1 SGHTA, CDR2 FQGNSA. V was pared by 5 bases and J by 3 bases, with 10 bases between. The CDR3 spans 13 residues. Of note for this clonotype: Antigen unknown.

The receptor's source is a female donor in good health. This chain connects TRBV7-2 to TRBJ1-1; D call uncertain. CDR3 DNA sequence: TGTGCCAGCAGCCGCCAGTGTCACACTGAAGCTTTCTTT. This gives the protein CASSRQCHTEAFF.